This TCR beta chain was found in a study of T cells in Graves' hyperthyroidism and ophthalmopathy. Study results and caveats: Ophthalmopathy could be told apart from stable hyperthyroidism with a 13 V-J model. Progression to ophthalmopathy was predicted a median of about 6.6 months early.

What was amplified from RNA transcripts were TCR beta CDR3 regions. Carried out on the TCR CDR3, a first-round RT-PCR used the HTBI primer set. MiXCR, applied by TCRdb to the multiplex PCR reads, yields one record per CDR3 protein. The sample shows under 650,000 distinct CDR3 sequences, 15% to 20% of them seen only once. These patients, aged 18 to 65, had recently diagnosed hyperthyroidism lasting under 2 months. Thyroid ultrasound and orbital computed tomography, with clinical symptoms and serum thyroxine and TRAb, informed diagnoses. The V gene lost 0 bases and the J gene lost 0 bases, with 6 bases spanning the gap. Germline-derived CDR1 and CDR2 are MNHEY and SVGEGT. CDR3 length: 16 amino acids. Details on this clonotype: What it recognizes is unknown.

The J gene is TRBJ2-6, the V gene TRBV6-2 or TRBV6-3; D is ambiguous. The sample consisted of blood. This TCR came from a woman aged 25 to 39 with Graves' hyperthyroidism. Here the CDR3 DNA reads TGTGCCAGCAGTTACTCTCAATCCTCTGGGGCCAACGTCCTGACTTTC. The encoded protein is CASSYSQSSGANVLTF.